This T cell receptor (beta chain) emerged from a study of blood T cell repertoires in COVID-19. About the research overall: Collection of acute and convalescent COVID-19 samples took place in the United States, Italy and Spain.

Original handling: Reference gene primer amplification gave estimated nucleated cell counts. The assay was immunoSEQ multiplex PCR, and TCRdb's table has in-frame clones only and misses some. The V and J calls and the clone size are those of that table, but D and trimming were determined from the DNA. The sample has around 140,000 clones, approximately 80% seen once. The V and J ends lost 6 bases and 0 bases respectively, with 12 bases between them. CDR1 is MNHNY, CDR2 SVGAGI, per germline (reference sequence). The CDR3 runs 15 residues. The rearrangement joins TRBV6-6 to TRBJ1-5; maybe TRBD1 (5 bases). The source of this sequence is a man aged 55 to 70 with active or convalescent COVID-19. The specimen was peripheral blood. The CDR3 sequence: CASRLGGDSNQPQHF. The CDR3 DNA is TGTGCCAGCAGACTGGGAGGGGATAGCAATCAGCCCCAGCATTTT.